One and the same sample provided the 2 T cell receptor beta chains below, sequenced in a study of T cells in Graves' hyperthyroidism and ophthalmopathy. RNA transcripts served as the template for amplifying TCR beta CDR3 regions. TCR CDR3 underwent first-round RT-PCR with the HTBI primer set. A single record per CDR3 protein comes from TCRdb applying MiXCR to the multiplex PCR reads. The data show 600,000 or so distinct CDR3 sequences, approximately 44% seen once. What was sequenced was peripheral blood or thyroid tissue (not recorded which). The receptors here all came from a woman aged 18-35 years with Graves' hyperthyroidism.

This clonotype has at least ten counts. This may arise from a read error, as a much more abundant clone is one base away. This sequence joins TRBV2 and TRBJ1-5, with D perhaps matching TRBD1 (6 bases). CDR1 is SNHLY and CDR2 is FYNNEI in the germline V gene. The CDR3 covers 13 residues. V gave up 4 bases and J gave up 3 bases, with 7 bases separating them. The CDR3, as DNA: TGTGCCAGCAGTGGGACAGTCAATCAGCCCCAGCATTTT. Translated, it gives CASSGTVNQPQHF.

In its sample, this clonotype was seen many times. The V gene is TRBV7-9, the J gene TRBJ1-5; tentatively, D is TRBD1 (5 bases). Trimming took off 1 base at V and 2 bases at J, with 9 bases between the two ends. The length of the CDR3 is 15 residues. Looked up from germline, CDR1 is SEHNR and CDR2 is FQNEAQ (reference sequence). CDR3 sequence reads: CASSLDGRGNQPQHF. The CDR3 nucleotides are TGTGCCAGCAGCTTAGATGGCAGGGGCAATCAGCCCCAGCATTTT.